This T cell receptor beta chain was sequenced during a study of beta chain features in type 1 diabetes. Looking at the study overall: Sorted cells examined across all samples numbered about 110,000,000. Study-level points and caveats: For type 1 diabetes patients, VDJ junctions showed fewer insertions and more deletions. A moderate, significant TCRB CDR3 shortening appeared in type 1 diabetes across four CD4+ subsets. TCRB rearrangement may or may not be influenced by HLA type; here this remained unresolved.

The sequenced template was cDNA made from the entire isolated RNA. Using immunoSEQ multiplex PCR, the repertoire was profiled, and TCRdb retains in-frame clones only, with some absent. The sample has some 640,000 clones, 11% to 15% seen once. One heparinised blood draw, averaging about 116 mL, came from each donor. Concerning this clone itself: Its antigen is still unknown.

V shed 3 bases and J shed 5 bases, with 16 bases lying between them. Germline V gene sequence: CDR1 SEHNR, CDR2 FQNEAQ (reference sequence). CDR3 length equals 15 residues. This clonotype originated in a young man with type 1 diabetes. Sequencing was carried out using naive CD4+ T cells from blood. The genes are TRBV7-9 and TRBJ2-5; D unclear. The CDR3 here is CASSFGGPIGETQYF. The CDR3 coding sequence is TGTGCCAGCAGCTTTGGTGGACCTATCGGGGAGACCCAGTACTTC.